Below, 7 T cell receptor beta chains from the same sample are listed, as sequenced in a study of long-term antiretroviral therapy in people with HIV. A v3.0 immunoSEQ assay was performed at survey level. Generated by immunoSEQ multiplex PCR, the TCRdb table keeps only in-frame clones and is missing some. The repertoire includes tens of thousands of clones, roughly 78% of them detected once, and roughly 5.8% sits in the top ten. The sample consisted of unsorted PBMCs, taken 3.4 years after starting antiretroviral therapy. Source of these receptors: a man aged 25-45 years with HIV.

This chain connects TRBV28 to TRBJ1-2, with D possibly matching TRBD1 (6 bases). Trimming removed 2 bases from V and 0 bases from J, with 13 bases in between. CDR3 length: 16 residues. From germline, CDR1 is MDHEN and CDR2 SYDVKM. The CDR3 reads CASSLKPGATNYGYTF. CDR3 coding DNA: TGTGCCAGCAGTTTAAAGCCGGGGGCTACTAACTATGGCTACACCTTC.

V gene TRBV5-3 combines with J gene TRBJ2-5; 16 bases are a match to TRBD2. TRBV5-3 is classed as an ORF, of uncertain function. CDR3 length equals 18 residues. Trimming took 2 bases from V and 5 from J; bases not matched to a gene: 9. The CDR3 nucleotides are TGTGCCAGAAGCTTTGGAGGGACTAGCGGGAGGGAGGTGGAGACCCAGTACTTC. This gives the protein CARSFGGTSGREVETQYF.

This chain links TRBV9 with TRBJ2-7; 7 bases line up with TRBD1. The V segment lost 3 bases and the J segment 0 bases; nucleotides outside the gene matches: 6. CDR3 length: 15 residues. Germline CDR1 is SGDLS and CDR2 is YYNGEE. CDR3 bases: TGTGCCAGCAGCGAGGGGGCGAGGAGCTCCTACGAGCAGTACTTC. It is translated as CASSEGARSSYEQYF.

As to this clone: This sample includes further DNA sequences coding for the same CDR3. The chain employs TRBV5-6 and TRBJ2-7; D not certain. Germline V lookup: CDR1 SGHDT, CDR2 YYEEEE. With 0 bases removed from V and 5 bases from J, the gap between germline ends came to 6 bases. CDR3 length equals 12 residues. This CDR3 reads CASSLGTHEQYF. The CDR3 nucleotides read TGTGCCAGCAGCTTGGGGACCCACGAGCAGTACTTC.

This rearrangement joins TRBV18 to TRBJ2-1; 10 bases line up with TRBD2. Germline V gene lookup returns CDR1 KGHSH and CDR2 LQKENI. V shed 5 bases and J 6 bases; nucleotides not matched to a gene: 10. The CDR3 totals 16 residues. The CDR3 DNA is TGTGCCAGCTCAACCTACTCAGCGGGAGGGCGCAATGAGCAGTTCTTC. As protein: CASSTYSAGGRNEQFF.

This chain connects TRBV29-1 to TRBJ2-7; unclear D gene. Germline CDR1 and CDR2: SQVTM and ANQGSEA. This CDR3 is built from 14 residues. With 4 bases removed from V and 0 bases from J, the gap between germline ends came to 13 bases. CDR3 loop: CSVATLVSSYEQYF. In nucleotides, the CDR3 is TGCAGCGTTGCAACCTTAGTTAGCTCCTACGAGCAGTACTTC.

V is TRBV5-5 and J is TRBJ2-2; D gene ambiguous. Trimming stripped 2 bases from V and 4 bases from J, with 9 bases between. The V gene's germline CDR1 is SGHKS and CDR2 YYEKEE (reference sequence). This CDR3 spans 14 amino acids. CDR3 residues: CASSLGWSTGELFF. The CDR3, as DNA: TGTGCCAGCAGCTTAGGGTGGTCCACCGGGGAGCTGTTTTTT.